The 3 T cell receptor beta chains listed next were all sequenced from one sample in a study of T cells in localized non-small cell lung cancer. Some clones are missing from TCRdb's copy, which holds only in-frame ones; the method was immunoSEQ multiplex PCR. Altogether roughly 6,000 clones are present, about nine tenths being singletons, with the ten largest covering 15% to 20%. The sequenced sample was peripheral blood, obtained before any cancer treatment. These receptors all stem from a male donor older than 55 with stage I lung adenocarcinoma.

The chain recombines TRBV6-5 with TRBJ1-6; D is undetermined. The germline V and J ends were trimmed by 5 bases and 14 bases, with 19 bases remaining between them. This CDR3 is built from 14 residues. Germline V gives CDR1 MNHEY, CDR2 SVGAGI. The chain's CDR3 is CASSKPGTVLSLHF. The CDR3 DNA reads TGTGCCAGCAGTAAACCGGGCACAGTGTTGTCCCTCCACTTT.

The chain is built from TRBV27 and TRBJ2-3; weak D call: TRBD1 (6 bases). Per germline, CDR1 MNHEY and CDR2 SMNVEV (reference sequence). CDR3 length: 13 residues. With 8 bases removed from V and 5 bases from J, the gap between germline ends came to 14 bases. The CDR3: CASYPGVGDTQYF. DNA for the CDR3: TGTGCCAGCTACCCAGGGGTTGGAGATACGCAGTATTTT.

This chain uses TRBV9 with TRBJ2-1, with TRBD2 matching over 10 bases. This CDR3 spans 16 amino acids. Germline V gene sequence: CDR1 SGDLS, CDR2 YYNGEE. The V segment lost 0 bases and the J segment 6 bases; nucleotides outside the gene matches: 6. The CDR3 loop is CASSVAASGSFNEQFF. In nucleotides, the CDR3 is TGTGCCAGCAGCGTAGCGGCTAGCGGGAGTTTCAATGAGCAGTTCTTC.